This TCR beta chain derives from a study of blood T cell repertoires in COVID-19. About the research overall: Samples of COVID-19 (acute and convalescent) were obtained from the United States, Italy and Spain. T cells, B-cell-depleted T cells, or PBMCs provided the cDNA or gDNA that served as material.

From germline, CDR1 is MNHEY and CDR2 SMNVEV (reference sequence). Trimming removed 0 bases from V and 0 bases from J, with 8 bases in between. The CDR3 consists of 15 residues. Clones were read by immunoSEQ multiplex PCR, and TCRdb kept only the in-frame ones, dropping some. The profile shows just over 300,000 clones, approximately 83% of them singletons. Clinical history as reported by participants underpinned cohort assignment. Cohort 3 recovered donors had two negative PCRs, clearance, or symptom resolution. The TCR sequence derives from a man aged 25 to 45 who had recovered from COVID-19. The sample consisted of PBMCs or T cells enriched from blood (not recorded which). V is TRBV27 and J is TRBJ1-1, with D unclear. CDR3 loop: CASSLSPSVNTEAFF. The CDR3 DNA is TGTGCCAGCAGTTTATCTCCGTCAGTGAACACTGAAGCTTTCTTT.